This record concerns one T cell receptor beta chain sequence. Its antigen is not identified. The data belong to a study of blood T cells in healthy people across ages. With a J-beta primer mix and a sample-barcoded 5' primer, a second PCR ran roughly 7 to 11 cycles. TCRdb re-analysed the 5' RACE reads in MiXCR, keeping a single row per CDR3 protein. Here the sample spans 700,000 to 900,000 distinct CDR3 sequences, roughly 50% being singletons. Study conclusions and caveats: In the absence of known donor CMV status, changes in expanded clonotypes were possibly confounded.

The CDR3 has 16 residues. Germline assignment: CDR1 DFQATT and CDR2 SNEGSKA (reference sequence). Trimming cost V 0 bases and J 7 bases; bases outside gene matches: 10. This clonotype originated in an elderly man in good health. The material sequenced was blood. The rearrangement joins TRBV20-1 to TRBJ2-1; 9 bases match TRBD2. The CDR3 loop reads CSARDFGGRARNEQFF. The CDR3 coding sequence is TGCAGTGCTAGAGATTTCGGCGGGAGGGCCCGGAATGAGCAGTTCTTC.